This T cell receptor (beta chain) was documented in a study of somatic mutations in cytotoxic T cells in rheumatoid arthritis. TCRdb's copy holds only in-frame clones and misses some; the assay was immunoSEQ multiplex PCR. This table holds under 7,500 clones, around 91% found once. As concerns this clone: Its antigen is unidentified.

This CDR3 region has 14 residues. V was clipped by 5 bases and J by 5 bases, with 15 bases between them. CDR1 is SGHNT, CDR2 YENEEA, per germline. Whole-study findings and limits: Rheumatoid arthritis patients, but not healthy controls, exhibited increasing CD8+ clonality with age.

The rearrangement joins TRBV11-3 to TRBJ1-1; weak D call: TRBD1 (5 bases). The specimen sequenced was CD8+ T cells sorted from blood. This clonotype originated in a woman in her seventies with rheumatoid arthritis. The CDR3 DNA sequence: TGTGCCAGCAGCCAAGGGGCTTGGTGGACTGAAGCTTTCTTT. Its translation is CASSQGAWWTEAFF.